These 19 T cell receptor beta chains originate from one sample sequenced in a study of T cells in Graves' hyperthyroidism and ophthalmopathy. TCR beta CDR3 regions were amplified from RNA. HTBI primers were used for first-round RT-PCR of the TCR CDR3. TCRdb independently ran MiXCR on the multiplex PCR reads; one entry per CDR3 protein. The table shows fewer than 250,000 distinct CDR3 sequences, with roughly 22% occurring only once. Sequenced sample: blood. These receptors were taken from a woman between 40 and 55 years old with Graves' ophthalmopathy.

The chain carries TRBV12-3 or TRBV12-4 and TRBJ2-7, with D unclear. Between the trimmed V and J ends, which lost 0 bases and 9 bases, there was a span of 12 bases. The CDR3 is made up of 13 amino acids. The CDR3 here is CASSLAERPGQYF. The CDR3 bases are TGTGCCAGCAGTTTAGCGGAGAGGCCGGGGCAGTACTTC.

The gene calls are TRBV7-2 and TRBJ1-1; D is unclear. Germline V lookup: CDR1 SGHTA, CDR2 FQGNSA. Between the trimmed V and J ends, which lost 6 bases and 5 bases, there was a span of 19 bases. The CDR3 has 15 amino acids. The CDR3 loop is CASRQIRGPGTEAFF. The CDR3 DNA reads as TGTGCCAGCAGACAAATACGGGGTCCGGGGACTGAAGCTTTCTTT.

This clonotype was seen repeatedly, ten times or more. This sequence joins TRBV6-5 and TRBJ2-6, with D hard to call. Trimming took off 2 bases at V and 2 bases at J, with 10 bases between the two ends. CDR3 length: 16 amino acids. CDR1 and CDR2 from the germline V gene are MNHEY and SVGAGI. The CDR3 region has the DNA TGTGCCAGCAGTTACGGGCTCTCACCTGGGGCCAACGTCCTGACTTTC. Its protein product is CASSYGLSPGANVLTF.

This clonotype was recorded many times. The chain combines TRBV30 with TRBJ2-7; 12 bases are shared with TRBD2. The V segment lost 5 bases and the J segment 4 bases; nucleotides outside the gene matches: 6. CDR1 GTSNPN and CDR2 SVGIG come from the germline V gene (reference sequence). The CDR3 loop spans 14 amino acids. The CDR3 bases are TGTGCCTGGGGACTAGCGGGGACTATTTACGAGCAGTACTTC. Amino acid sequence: CAWGLAGTIYEQYF.

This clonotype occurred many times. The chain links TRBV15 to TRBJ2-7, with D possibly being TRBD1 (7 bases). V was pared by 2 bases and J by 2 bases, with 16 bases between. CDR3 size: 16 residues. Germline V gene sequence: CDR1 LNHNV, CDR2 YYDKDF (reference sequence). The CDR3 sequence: CATSRNTAGGTYEQYF. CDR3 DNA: TGTGCCACCAGCAGAAACACCGCAGGGGGGACCTACGAGCAGTACTTC.

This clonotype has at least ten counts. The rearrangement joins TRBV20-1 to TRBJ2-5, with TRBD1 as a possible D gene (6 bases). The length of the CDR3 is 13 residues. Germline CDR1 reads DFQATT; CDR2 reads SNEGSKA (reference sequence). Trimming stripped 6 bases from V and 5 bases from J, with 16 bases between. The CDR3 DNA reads TGCAGTGCACGGAAACAGGGACCGGAGACCCAGTACTTC. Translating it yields CSARKQGPETQYF.

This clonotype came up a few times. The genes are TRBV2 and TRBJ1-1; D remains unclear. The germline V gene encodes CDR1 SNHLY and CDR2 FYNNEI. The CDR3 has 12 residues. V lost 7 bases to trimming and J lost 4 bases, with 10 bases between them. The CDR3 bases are TGTGCCAGCATGGGGTCGCGCACTGAAGCTTTCTTT. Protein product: CASMGSRTEAFF.

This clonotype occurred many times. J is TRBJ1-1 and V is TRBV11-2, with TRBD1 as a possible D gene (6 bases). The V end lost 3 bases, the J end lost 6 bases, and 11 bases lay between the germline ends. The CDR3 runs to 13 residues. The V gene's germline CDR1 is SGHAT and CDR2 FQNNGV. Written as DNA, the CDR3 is TGTGCCAGCAGCTTCAGGGGCGTCGCTGAAGCTTTCTTT. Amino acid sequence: CASSFRGVAEAFF. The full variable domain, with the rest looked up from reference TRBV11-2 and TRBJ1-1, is EAGVAQSPRYKIIEKRQSVAFWCNPISGHATLYWYQQILGQGPKLLIQFQNNGVVDDSQLPKDRFSAERLKGVDSTLKIQPAKLEDSAVYLCASSFRGVAEAFFGQGTRLTVV.

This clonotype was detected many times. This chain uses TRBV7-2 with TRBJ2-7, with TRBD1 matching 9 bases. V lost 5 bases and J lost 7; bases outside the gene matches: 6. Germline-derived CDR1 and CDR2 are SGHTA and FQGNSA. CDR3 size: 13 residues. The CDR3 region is CASSLDRGREQYF. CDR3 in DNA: TGTGCCAGCAGCCTAGACAGGGGGAGGGAGCAGTACTTC.

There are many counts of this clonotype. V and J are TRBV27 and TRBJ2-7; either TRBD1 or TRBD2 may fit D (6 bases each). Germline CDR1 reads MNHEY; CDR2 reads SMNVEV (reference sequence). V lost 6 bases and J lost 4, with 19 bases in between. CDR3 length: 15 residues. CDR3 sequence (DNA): TGTGCCAGCAGCCGGGGGCCCGGCGGGATGTACGAGCAGTACTTC. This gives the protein CASSRGPGGMYEQYF.

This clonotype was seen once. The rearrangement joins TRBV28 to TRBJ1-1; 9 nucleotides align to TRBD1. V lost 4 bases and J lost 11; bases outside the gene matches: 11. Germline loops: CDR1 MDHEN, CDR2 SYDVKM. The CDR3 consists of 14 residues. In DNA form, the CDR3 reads TGTGCCAGCAGTTCCCGGGACAGGGCGTTTGGGGCTTTCTTT. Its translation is CASSSRDRAFGAFF.

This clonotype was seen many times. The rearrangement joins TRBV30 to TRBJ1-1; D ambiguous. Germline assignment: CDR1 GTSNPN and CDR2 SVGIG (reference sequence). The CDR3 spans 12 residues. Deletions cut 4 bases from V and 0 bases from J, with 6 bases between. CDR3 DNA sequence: TGTGCCTGGAAACCCTTGAACACTGAAGCTTTCTTT. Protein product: CAWKPLNTEAFF.

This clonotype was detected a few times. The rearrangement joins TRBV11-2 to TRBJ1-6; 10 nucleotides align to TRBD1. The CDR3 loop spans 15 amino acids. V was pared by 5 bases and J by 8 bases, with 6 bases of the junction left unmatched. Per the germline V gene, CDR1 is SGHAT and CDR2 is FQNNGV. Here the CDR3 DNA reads TGTGCCAGCAGCCCAAGACAGGGGGCGCATTCACCCCTCCACTTT. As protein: CASSPRQGAHSPLHF.

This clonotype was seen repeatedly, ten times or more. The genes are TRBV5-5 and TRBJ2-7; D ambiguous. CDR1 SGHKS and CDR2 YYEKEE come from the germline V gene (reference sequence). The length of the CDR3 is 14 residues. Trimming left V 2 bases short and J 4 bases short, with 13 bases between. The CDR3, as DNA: TGTGCCAGCAGCTTCCGAAGGGATCCGTACGAGCAGTACTTC. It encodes CASSFRRDPYEQYF.

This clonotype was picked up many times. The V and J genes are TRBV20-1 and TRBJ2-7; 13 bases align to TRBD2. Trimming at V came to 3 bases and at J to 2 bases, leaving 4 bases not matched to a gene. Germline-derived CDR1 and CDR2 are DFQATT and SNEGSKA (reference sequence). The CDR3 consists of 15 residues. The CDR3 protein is CSARVGLAGAYEQYF. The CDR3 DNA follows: TGCAGTGCTAGGGTCGGACTAGCGGGAGCCTACGAGCAGTACTTC.

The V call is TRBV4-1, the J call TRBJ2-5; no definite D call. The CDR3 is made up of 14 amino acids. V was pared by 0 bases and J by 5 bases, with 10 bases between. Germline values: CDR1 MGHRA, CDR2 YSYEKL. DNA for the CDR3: TGCGCCAGCAGCCAAGATAGGGTTCGGGAGACCCAGTACTTC. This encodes CASSQDRVRETQYF.

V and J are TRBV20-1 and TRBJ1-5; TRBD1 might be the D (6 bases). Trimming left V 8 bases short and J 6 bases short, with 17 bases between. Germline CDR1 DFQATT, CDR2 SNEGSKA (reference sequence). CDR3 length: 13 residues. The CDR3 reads CSSRQESRQPQHF. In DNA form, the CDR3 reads TGCAGTTCCCGACAGGAATCTCGTCAGCCCCAGCATTTT.

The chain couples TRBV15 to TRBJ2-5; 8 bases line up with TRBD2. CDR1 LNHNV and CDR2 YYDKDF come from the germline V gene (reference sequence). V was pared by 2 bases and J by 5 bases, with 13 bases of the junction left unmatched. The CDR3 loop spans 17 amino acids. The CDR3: CATSRPEPAGGGETQYF. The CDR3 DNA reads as TGTGCCACCAGCAGACCCGAACCGGCGGGGGGTGGTGAGACCCAGTACTTC.

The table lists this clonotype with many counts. CDR3 loop: CASSHGLAGESGELFF. The CDR3 DNA sequence: TGCGCCAGCAGCCATGGACTAGCGGGAGAATCCGGGGAGCTGTTTTTT. This sequence joins TRBV5-1 and TRBJ2-2; 13 bases are shared with TRBD2. V trimming: 4 bases; J trimming: 6 bases; junction bases outside the gene matches: 6. The CDR3 sequence is 16 residues long. The germline gives CDR1 SGHRS, CDR2 YFSETQ.